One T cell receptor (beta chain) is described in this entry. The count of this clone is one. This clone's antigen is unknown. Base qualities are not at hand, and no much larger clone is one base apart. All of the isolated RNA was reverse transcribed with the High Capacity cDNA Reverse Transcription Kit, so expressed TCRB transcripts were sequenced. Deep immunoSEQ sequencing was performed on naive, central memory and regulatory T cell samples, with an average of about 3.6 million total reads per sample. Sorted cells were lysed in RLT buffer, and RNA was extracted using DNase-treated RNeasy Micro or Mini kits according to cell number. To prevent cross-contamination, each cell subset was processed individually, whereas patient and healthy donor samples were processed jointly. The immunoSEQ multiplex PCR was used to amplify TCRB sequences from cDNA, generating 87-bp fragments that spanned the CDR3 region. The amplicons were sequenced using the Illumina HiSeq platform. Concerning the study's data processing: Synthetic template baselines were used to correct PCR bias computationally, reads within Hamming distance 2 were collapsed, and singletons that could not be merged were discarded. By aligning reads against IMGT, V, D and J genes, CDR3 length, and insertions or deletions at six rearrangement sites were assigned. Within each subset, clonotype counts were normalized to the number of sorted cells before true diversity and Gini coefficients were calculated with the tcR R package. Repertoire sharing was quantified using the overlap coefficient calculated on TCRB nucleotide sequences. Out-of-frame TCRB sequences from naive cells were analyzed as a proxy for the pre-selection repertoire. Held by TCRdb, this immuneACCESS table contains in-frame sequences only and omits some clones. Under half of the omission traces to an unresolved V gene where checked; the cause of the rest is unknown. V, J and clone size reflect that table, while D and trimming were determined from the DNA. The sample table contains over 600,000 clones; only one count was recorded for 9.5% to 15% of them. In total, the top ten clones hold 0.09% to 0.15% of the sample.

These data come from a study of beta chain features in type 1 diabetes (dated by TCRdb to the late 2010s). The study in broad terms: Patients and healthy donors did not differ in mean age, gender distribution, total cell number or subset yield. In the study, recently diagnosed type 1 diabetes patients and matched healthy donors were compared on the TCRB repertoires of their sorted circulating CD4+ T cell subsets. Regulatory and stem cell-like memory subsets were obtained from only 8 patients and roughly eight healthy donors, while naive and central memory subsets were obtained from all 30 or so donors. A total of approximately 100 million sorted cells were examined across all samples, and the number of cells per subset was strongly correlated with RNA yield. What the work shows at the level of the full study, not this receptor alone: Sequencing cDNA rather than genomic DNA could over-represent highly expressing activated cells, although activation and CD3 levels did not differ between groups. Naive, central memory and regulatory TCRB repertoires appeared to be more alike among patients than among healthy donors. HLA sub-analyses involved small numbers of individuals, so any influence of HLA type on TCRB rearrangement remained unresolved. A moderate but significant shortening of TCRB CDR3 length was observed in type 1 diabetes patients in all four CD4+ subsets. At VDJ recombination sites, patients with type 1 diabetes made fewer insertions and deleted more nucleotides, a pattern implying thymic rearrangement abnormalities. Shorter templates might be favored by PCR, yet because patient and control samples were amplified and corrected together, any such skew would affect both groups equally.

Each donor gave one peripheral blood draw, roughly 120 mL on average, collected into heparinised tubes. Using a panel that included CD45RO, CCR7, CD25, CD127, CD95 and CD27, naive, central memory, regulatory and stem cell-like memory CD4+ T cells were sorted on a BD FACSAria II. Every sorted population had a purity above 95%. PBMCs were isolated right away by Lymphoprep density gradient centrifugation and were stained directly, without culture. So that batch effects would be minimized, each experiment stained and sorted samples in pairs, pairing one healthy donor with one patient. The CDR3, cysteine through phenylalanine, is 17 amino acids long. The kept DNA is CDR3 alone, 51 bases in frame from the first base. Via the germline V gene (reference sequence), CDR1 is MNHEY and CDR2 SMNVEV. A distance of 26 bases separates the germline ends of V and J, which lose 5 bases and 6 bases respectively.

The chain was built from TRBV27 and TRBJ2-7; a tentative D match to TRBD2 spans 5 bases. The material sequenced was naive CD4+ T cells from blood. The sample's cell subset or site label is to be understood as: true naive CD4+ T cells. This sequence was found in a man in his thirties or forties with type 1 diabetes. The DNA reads TGTGCCAGCAGTCTTATGGGAGACATCCTCCCCGTCGGCGAGCAGTACTTC. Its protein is CASSLMGDILPVGEQYF.